Listed here are 30 T cell receptor beta chains from one sample, sequenced in a study of blood T cell repertoires in COVID-19. Method: immunoSEQ multiplex PCR; TCRdb's copy keeps in-frame clones and lacks some. The table shows about 300,000 clones, with 85% occurring only once. The sequenced sample was PBMCs or T cells enriched from blood (not recorded which). The receptor set was obtained from a woman under 40 who had been exposed to COVID-19.

This clone was observed once. The gene calls are TRBV28 and TRBJ1-1, with D unclear. Germline-derived CDR1 and CDR2 are MDHEN and SYDVKM. This CDR3 is 13 amino acids long. Trimming took off 3 bases at V and 1 base at J, with 6 bases between the two ends. CDR3 loop: CASSFTGNTEAFF. Written as DNA, the CDR3 is TGTGCCAGCAGTTTTACCGGGAACACTGAAGCTTTCTTT.

The genes are TRBV28 and TRBJ2-1, with TRBD2 matching 11 bases. Germline values: CDR1 MDHEN, CDR2 SYDVKM. The CDR3 loop spans 14 amino acids. After removal of 8 bases from V and 3 bases from J, the junction contained 3 bases not matched to a gene. CDR3 protein: CASGSGGGYNEQFF. CDR3 coding DNA: TGTGCCAGCGGTAGCGGGGGGGGCTACAATGAGCAGTTCTTC.

The J gene is TRBJ2-7, the V gene TRBV28; D uncertain. The CDR3 runs to 11 residues. V was clipped by 10 bases and J by 5 bases, with 12 bases between them. Germline CDR1 reads MDHEN; CDR2 reads SYDVKM. CDR3 nucleotide sequence: TGTGCCACCCGACGGGTAGACGAGCAGTACTTC. The encoded protein is CATRRVDEQYF.

J is TRBJ1-1 and V is TRBV12-1; TRBD1, the D gene given by the table, was not confirmed from the DNA. TRBV12-1 is tagged as a pseudogene. CDR3 length: 14 residues. CDR3 in amino acids: CASSPRQVNTEAFF. CDR3 sequence (DNA): TGTGCCAGCAGCCCCCGACAGGTGAACACTGAAGCTTTCTTT.

This clone was recorded a few times. V gene TRBV21-1 combines with J gene TRBJ1-5. TRBV21-1 is termed a pseudogene. The CDR3 sequence is 18 residues long. The CDR3 sequence is CASSKASGAGPRGQPQHF. The CDR3, as DNA: TGTGCCAGCAGCAAAGCTTCCGGTGCGGGGCCTCGGGGTCAGCCCCAGCATTTT.

The gene calls are TRBV6-6 and TRBJ1-2; tentatively, D is TRBD1 (5 bases). This CDR3 comprises 14 residues. V gave up 7 bases and J gave up 4 bases, with 16 bases separating them. Per germline, CDR1 MNHNY and CDR2 SVGAGI (reference sequence). CDR3 region: CASTPETDIYGYTF. The CDR3 DNA follows: TGTGCCAGCACCCCCGAGACGGACATCTATGGCTACACCTTC.

This chain joins TRBV21-1 and TRBJ2-5; the D call TRBD1 from the table was never checked on the DNA. TRBV21-1 is annotated as a pseudogene. The CDR3 has 17 residues. This chain's CDR3 is CASSKTPGQGPGETQYF. The DNA for the CDR3 is TGTGCCAGCAGCAAGACGCCCGGACAGGGGCCCGGGGAGACCCAGTACTTC.

The chain is built from TRBV12-3 or TRBV12-4 and TRBJ1-1; D is ambiguous. V lost 11 bases and J lost 3, with 16 bases in between. The CDR3 is 13 residues long. The CDR3 region has the DNA TGTGCCCAGCGCAACACACGGGACACTGAAGCTTTCTTT. Its protein product is CAQRNTRDTEAFF.

This chain links TRBV6-1 with TRBJ1-1, with 10 bases matching TRBD1. With 2 bases clipped from V and 5 bases from J, the junction kept 5 bases outside the gene matches. The CDR3 loop spans 15 amino acids. CDR1 and CDR2 from the germline V gene are MNHNS and SASEGT. The CDR3 nucleotides are TGTGCCAGCAGTGAAAGGACAGGGGGGAGGACTGAAGCTTTCTTT. It is translated as CASSERTGGRTEAFF.

The chain has TRBV3-1 (or the pseudogene TRBV3-2) and TRBJ2-5; D call uncertain. This CDR3 contains 16 residues. Deletions cut 0 bases from V and 5 bases from J, with 16 bases between. Germline CDR1 and CDR2: LGHDT and YNNKEL (reference sequence). The CDR3 DNA sequence: TGTGCCAGCAGCCAAGAGGGTACCGGGTTTGGGGAGACCCAGTACTTC. Protein: CASSQEGTGFGETQYF.

This chain links TRBV28 with TRBJ2-1; perhaps TRBD1 as D (5 bases). Deletions cut 5 bases from V and 10 bases from J, with 12 bases between. The CDR3 consists of 12 residues. Germline-derived CDR1 and CDR2 are MDHEN and SYDVKM. The chain's CDR3 is CASSLNTGEQFF. CDR3 bases: TGTGCCAGCAGTCTAAACACAGGAGAGCAGTTCTTC.

The chain recombines TRBV11-2 with TRBJ2-1, with 7 positions matching TRBD2. The CDR3 loop spans 14 amino acids. CDR1 and CDR2 from the germline V gene are SGHAT and FQNNGV. V was pared by 3 bases and J by 8 bases, with 7 bases of the junction left unmatched. CDR3 in DNA: TGTGCCAGCAGCTTTGCGGGAGCAGGTTATGAGCAGTTCTTC. It codes for CASSFAGAGYEQFF. The variable domain in full, with the rest retrieved from reference TRBV11-2 and TRBJ2-1, is EAGVAQSPRYKIIEKRQSVAFWCNPISGHATLYWYQQILGQGPKLLIQFQNNGVVDDSQLPKDRFSAERLKGVDSTLKIQPAKLEDSAVYLCASSFAGAGYEQFFGPGTRLTVL.

The chain has TRBV28 and TRBJ2-7, with 7 bases aligning to TRBD1. With 4 bases clipped from V and 3 bases from J, the junction kept 3 bases outside the gene matches. Germline V gene sequence: CDR1 MDHEN, CDR2 SYDVKM. The CDR3 totals 13 residues. The CDR3 loop is CASSSAGGYEQYF. The CDR3 DNA reads as TGTGCCAGCAGTTCGGCAGGGGGCTACGAGCAGTACTTC.

The genes are TRBV7-2 and TRBJ2-4, with D tentatively TRBD1 (5 bases). The CDR3 consists of 14 residues. With 2 bases removed from V and 1 base from J, the gap between germline ends came to 6 bases. Germline values: CDR1 SGHTA, CDR2 FQGNSA. As DNA, the CDR3 is TGTGCCAGCAGCTTATCAGGGGCCAAAAACATTCAGTACTTC. Its protein product is CASSLSGAKNIQYF.

This chain connects TRBV18 to TRBJ1-1; TRBD1 aligns across 9 bases. The J segment lost 4 bases and the V segment lost 6 bases, leaving 3 bases of the junction unmatched. The CDR3 is 13 amino acids. Germline loops: CDR1 KGHSH, CDR2 LQKENI. The CDR3 DNA reads as TGTGCCAGCTCCCCGACAGGGGGCACTGAAGCTTTCTTT. It specifies CASSPTGGTEAFF.

CDR3 residues: CASRAIAGATDTQYF. CDR3 coding DNA: TGTGCCAGCAGAGCTATAGCGGGAGCCACAGATACGCAGTATTTT. V and J are TRBV2 and TRBJ2-3; 9 bases line up with TRBD2. V lost 6 bases, J lost 2 bases, and 6 bases stayed unmatched. The CDR3 contains 15 residues. Germline CDR1 reads SNHLY; CDR2 reads FYNNEI.

This rearrangement joins TRBV28 to TRBJ1-2, with 8 bases aligning to TRBD1. This CDR3 contains 14 residues. J gave up 1 base and V 3 bases, and 1 base lay outside the gene matches. CDR1 is MDHEN and CDR2 is SYDVKM in the germline V gene. This CDR3 is CASSLGQVNYGYTF. CDR3 DNA: TGTGCCAGCAGTTTGGGACAGGTTAACTATGGCTACACCTTC.

In the case of this clone: This sample also contains other DNA sequences that code for the same CDR3. The chain joins TRBV11-2 to TRBJ1-5; no definite D call. Between the trimmed V and J ends, which lost 0 bases and 7 bases, there was a span of 7 bases. Germline values: CDR1 SGHAT, CDR2 FQNNGV. The CDR3 is made up of 13 amino acids. CDR3: CASSLDRGQPQHF. For the CDR3, the DNA is TGTGCCAGCAGCTTAGATCGGGGACAGCCCCAGCATTTT. Supplemented by reference TRBV11-2 and TRBJ1-5, the full variable domain reads EAGVAQSPRYKIIEKRQSVAFWCNPISGHATLYWYQQILGQGPKLLIQFQNNGVVDDSQLPKDRFSAERLKGVDSTLKIQPAKLEDSAVYLCASSLDRGQPQHFGDGTRLSIL.

CDR3 sequence (DNA): TGTGCCTTCCGACGGACTAGCGGGAGCACAGATACGCAGTATTTT. This sequence encodes CAFRRTSGSTDTQYF. V gene TRBV30 combines with J gene TRBJ2-3; 11 positions agree with TRBD2. This CDR3 has 15 residues. The germline V gene has CDR1 GTSNPN and CDR2 SVGIG (reference sequence). V dropped 7 bases and J dropped 0; count of bases not matched to a gene: 6. Full variable domain (outside the CDR3, taken from reference TRBV30 and TRBJ2-3): SQTIHQWPATLVQPVGSPLSLECTVEGTSNPNLYWYRQAAGRGLQLLFYSVGIGQISSEVPQNLSASRPQDRQFILSSKKLLLSDSGFYLCAFRRTSGSTDTQYFGPGTRLTVL.

This clone was counted once. Other DNA sequences in this specimen translate into the identical CDR3. CDR3 sequence reads: CASSIGAVYNEQFF. The CDR3 bases are TGTGCCAGTAGTATAGGGGCCGTGTACAATGAGCAGTTCTTC. This chain uses TRBV19 with TRBJ2-1; no clear D. The CDR3 extends over 14 amino acids. In germline, CDR1 is LNHDA, CDR2 SQIVND (reference sequence). V was cut by 1 base and J by 4 bases, with 8 bases left in between.

The chain combines TRBV2 with TRBJ1-3; no firm D call. Trimming pared 6 bases from V and 4 bases from J, leaving 13 bases between. Germline lookup yields CDR1 SNHLY and CDR2 FYNNEI. The length of the CDR3 is 14 residues. The CDR3 loop is CASSRGLPGNTIYF. For the CDR3, the DNA is TGTGCCAGCAGCCGAGGCCTACCAGGAAACACCATATATTTT.

This clone occurred once. The chain joins TRBV7-8 to TRBJ2-1; 14 bases fit TRBD2. This CDR3 spans 17 amino acids. Trimming took 5 bases from V and 7 from J; bases not matched to a gene: 10. The germline CDR1 and CDR2 sequences are SGHVS and FQNEAQ. CDR3 sequence: CASSPTGLAGGWNEQFF. The CDR3 bases are TGTGCCAGCAGCCCTACAGGACTAGCGGGAGGTTGGAATGAGCAGTTCTTC.

The V gene is TRBV7-6, the J gene TRBJ1-1, with 8 bases that match TRBD1. This CDR3 is 19 amino acids long. In germline, CDR1 is SGHVS, CDR2 FNYEAQ. V was pared by 0 bases and J by 5 bases, with 17 bases of the junction left unmatched. DNA for the CDR3: TGTGCCAGCAGCTTAGCGAGCAGGACAGGGATAATCCCAAGGACTGAAGCTTTCTTT. The encoded protein is CASSLASRTGIIPRTEAFF.

This clone was picked up a small number of times. The J gene is TRBJ2-2, the V gene TRBV6-4; D unclear. This CDR3 comprises 13 residues. The V gene lost 5 bases and the J gene lost 4 bases, with 8 bases spanning the gap. CDR1 is MRHNA and CDR2 is SNTAGT in the germline V gene. As DNA, the CDR3 is TGTGCCAGCAGTATGGAGACCACCGGGGAGCTGTTTTTT. As protein: CASSMETTGELFF.

The rearrangement uses TRBV27 and TRBJ2-3; possible D gene TRBD1, 6 bases. CDR1 is MNHEY, CDR2 SMNVEV, per germline (reference sequence). The CDR3 is made up of 16 amino acids. Deletions cut 8 bases from V and 4 bases from J, with 22 bases between. The CDR3 sequence: CASVPKQGSSADTQYF. The CDR3 nucleotides read TGTGCCAGCGTTCCCAAACAGGGTTCATCGGCAGATACGCAGTATTTT.

V gene TRBV18 combines with J gene TRBJ2-3; D not certain. Germline V gene lookup returns CDR1 KGHSH and CDR2 LQKENI. Trimming left V 0 bases short and J 0 bases short, with 13 bases between. CDR3 length: 17 amino acids. CDR3 amino acids: CASSPPSLASSTDTQYF. In DNA form, the CDR3 reads TGTGCCAGCTCACCACCCTCACTCGCGTCTAGCACAGATACGCAGTATTTT.

This chain links TRBV4-3 with TRBJ1-2; 7 bases match TRBD1. The CDR3 extends over 15 amino acids. Germline CDR1 LGHNA, CDR2 YSLEER. The J segment lost 5 bases and the V segment lost 0 bases, leaving 6 bases of the junction unmatched. The CDR3 region is CASSQDWAGGYGYTF. The CDR3 coding sequence is TGCGCCAGCAGCCAAGATTGGGCAGGGGGTTATGGCTACACCTTC.

This clone occurred once. The rearrangement joins TRBV5-5 to TRBJ1-2; D might be TRBD1 (6 bases). Germline-derived CDR1 and CDR2 are SGHKS and YYEKEE (reference sequence). This CDR3 contains 14 residues. V was pared by 3 bases and J by 0 bases, with 9 bases between. CDR3: CASSSDRTNYGYTF. The DNA for the CDR3 is TGTGCCAGCAGCTCGGACAGAACTAACTATGGCTACACCTTC.

This chain connects TRBV9 to TRBJ2-3; 8 bases fit TRBD2. This CDR3 is built from 13 residues. Germline V gene data show CDR1 as SGDLS and CDR2 as YYNGEE. With 6 bases clipped from V and 1 base from J, the junction kept 1 base outside the gene matches. The CDR3 here is CASMREGTDTQYF. CDR3 nucleotide sequence: TGTGCCAGCATGCGGGAGGGCACAGATACGCAGTATTTT.

The genes are TRBV30 and TRBJ2-1; 8 bases are shared with TRBD1. Germline V CDR1 and CDR2: GTSNPN, SVGIG (reference sequence). The V gene end was trimmed by 2 bases and the J gene end by 10 bases; junction bases not matched to a gene: 10. This CDR3 comprises 14 residues. In nucleotides, the CDR3 is TGTGCCTGGAGTACCGGGACAGGAGAATACGAGCAGTTCTTC. Protein sequence: CAWSTGTGEYEQFF.